This TCR beta chain originates from a study of vaccination effects on CD4 cells after COVID-19. Trimming pared 6 bases from V and 13 bases from J, leaving 21 bases between. Germline loops: CDR1 MNHNY, CDR2 SVGAGI (reference sequence). This CDR3 spans 14 amino acids. The study, taken as a whole, reports: Healthy vaccinees' vaccine-induced clones included only 1 of 255 that recognized common cold coronaviruses.

About this clone itself: Its specificity is not known.

Repertoires were generated with immunoSEQ multiplex PCR, while TCRdb's copy carries only in-frame clones and drops some. Among around 67,000 clones, 70% to 90% were seen once, and the ten largest hold roughly 1.2%. Expansion with viral peptide pools was applied to antigen-specific CD4+ T cells by the ViraFEST assay prior to sequencing. Cultured cells yielded isolated CD4+ T cells after 10 days. Each participant received a vaccine that was either BNT162b2 or mRNA-1273, given as two doses. Fresh IL-2-containing medium replaced half the medium on days 3 and 7. Sequencing used CD4+ T cells from PBMCs cultured with HCoV-229E spike peptides, obtained after COVID-19 vaccination. V and J are TRBV6-6 and TRBJ1-4; perhaps TRBD1 as D (6 bases). This TCR was sampled from a human donor who received a COVID-19 vaccine. CDR3 protein: CASRPGVGVEGLFF. CDR3 bases: TGTGCCAGCAGGCCAGGGGTTGGGGTGGAAGGACTGTTTTTT.